This TCR beta chain was captured by sequencing in a study of blood T cell repertoires in COVID-19. Participant-reported clinical history was the basis for cohort assignment. J was trimmed by 2 bases and V by 4 bases; bases with no gene match: 8. There are 18 residues in the CDR3. Germline V gives CDR1 SGHRS, CDR2 YFSETQ. The authors' processing: Reference gene primer amplification gave estimated nucleated cell counts. The method was immunoSEQ multiplex PCR; TCRdb's version includes in-frame clones alone and lacks a portion of them. V and J calls and clone size are given by that table; D and trimming were obtained from the DNA. The data contain some 330,000 clones, over 80% of them seen just once; the ten biggest clones take up 5%.

The genes are TRBV5-1 and TRBJ2-6; 11 bases fit TRBD1. Sequencing was carried out using PBMCs or T cells enriched from blood (not recorded which). This receptor was identified in a man in his thirties or forties who had recovered from COVID-19. The CDR3 DNA sequence: TGCGCCAGCAGCCCCGGACAGGGGGCTCCAGCTGGGGCCAACGTCCTGACTTTC. It yields the protein CASSPGQGAPAGANVLTF. The whole variable domain, filled in from reference TRBV5-1 and TRBJ2-6, reads KAGVTQTPRYLIKTRGQQVTLSCSPISGHRSVSWYQQTPGQGLQFLFEYFSETQRNKGNFPGRFSGRQFSNSRSEMNVSTLELGDSALYLCASSPGQGAPAGANVLTFGAGSRLTVL.